These T cell receptor beta chains were read from a single sample in a study of T cells in Graves' hyperthyroidism and ophthalmopathy. A single record per CDR3 protein comes from TCRdb applying MiXCR to the multiplex PCR reads. The data contain approximately 510,000 distinct CDR3 sequences, 20% to 25% of them singletons. Sequenced input: blood. Receptors were obtained from a man aged 18 to 30 with Graves' hyperthyroidism. Both conserved end residues are part of each CDR3. A D gene is named only where the DNA matches it firmly. Clone size, where shown, is once, few, many, or a class for clones that have expanded.

d_call: TRBD1; v_call: TRBV9; j_call: TRBJ2-7; clone_size: few; cdr3_aa: CASSVGSGQGYEQYF; cdr3_nt: TGTGCCAGCAGCGTAGGATCGGGACAGGGTTACGAGCAGTACTTC
d_call: -; v_call: TRBV28; j_call: TRBJ1-2; clone_size: -; cdr3_aa: CASSSPGPIPGYGYTF; cdr3_nt: TGTGCCAGCAGTTCCCCAGGACCGATACCTGGGTATGGCTACACCTTC
d_call: -; v_call: TRBV6-5; j_call: TRBJ1-3; clone_size: many; cdr3_aa: CASSRQAGGNTIYF; cdr3_nt: TGTGCCAGCAGTCGACAAGCCGGCGGAAACACCATATATTTT
d_call: -; v_call: TRBV28; j_call: TRBJ2-5; clone_size: many; cdr3_aa: CASSLSGYRQETQYF; cdr3_nt: TGTGCCAGCAGTTTATCAGGTTATCGCCAAGAGACCCAGTACTTC
d_call: -; v_call: TRBV2; j_call: TRBJ1-2; clone_size: few; cdr3_aa: CAGRDPRLLSGYTF; cdr3_nt: TGTGCCGGAAGGGACCCTCGGTTACTAAGTGGCTACACCTTC
d_call: -; v_call: TRBV6-5; j_call: TRBJ2-7; clone_size: many; cdr3_aa: CASVKGGLTTYEQYF; cdr3_nt: TGTGCCAGCGTTAAGGGGGGACTAACTACCTACGAGCAGTACTTC
d_call: -; v_call: TRBV15; j_call: TRBJ2-5; clone_size: -; cdr3_aa: CATSRDFQQETQYF; cdr3_nt: TGTGCCACCAGCAGAGATTTCCAGCAAGAGACCCAGTACTTC
d_call: -; v_call: TRBV12-3/TRBV12-4; j_call: TRBJ2-4; clone_size: many; cdr3_aa: CASSLGLENIQYF; cdr3_nt: TGTGCCAGCAGTTTAGGACTAGAGAACATTCAGTACTTC
d_call: TRBD2; v_call: TRBV19; j_call: TRBJ2-7; clone_size: many; cdr3_aa: CASSIGGEGYEQYF; cdr3_nt: TGTGCCAGTAGTATCGGAGGGGAGGGCTACGAGCAGTACTTC
d_call: -; v_call: TRBV6-1; j_call: TRBJ1-1; clone_size: many; cdr3_aa: CASCRGSGTEAFF; cdr3_nt: TGTGCCAGCTGTAGGGGAAGCGGCACTGAAGCTTTCTTT
d_call: -; v_call: TRBV5-1; j_call: TRBJ1-3; clone_size: many; cdr3_aa: CASSLAGSTSGNTIYF; cdr3_nt: TGCGCCAGCAGCTTGGCGGGGTCGACCTCTGGAAACACCATATATTTT
d_call: -; v_call: TRBV27; j_call: TRBJ2-7; clone_size: many; cdr3_aa: CASSLSTGWTYEQYF; cdr3_nt: TGTGCCAGCAGTTTATCTACAGGTTGGACCTACGAGCAGTACTTC
d_call: TRBD2; v_call: TRBV6-2/TRBV6-3; j_call: TRBJ2-7; clone_size: few; cdr3_aa: CASSPQTTGTAFASGYEQYF; cdr3_nt: TGTGCCAGCAGTCCCCAGACGACAGGCACCGCCTTTGCTAGCGGGTACGAGCAGTACTTC
d_call: -; v_call: TRBV4-1; j_call: TRBJ1-3; clone_size: once; cdr3_aa: CATRGRSGNTIYF; cdr3_nt: TGCGCCACACGGGGCCGCTCTGGAAACACCATATATTTT
d_call: TRBD2; v_call: TRBV6-1; j_call: TRBJ2-7; clone_size: -; cdr3_aa: CASAHKGLAGGPYEQYF; cdr3_nt: TGTGCCAGCGCCCACAAGGGGCTAGCGGGGGGGCCGTACGAGCAGTACTTC
d_call: TRBD1; v_call: TRBV11-2; j_call: TRBJ2-2; clone_size: -; cdr3_aa: CASRSGTGGPELFF; cdr3_nt: TGTGCCAGCAGGTCCGGGACAGGGGGCCCGGAGCTGTTTTTT
d_call: -; v_call: TRBV4-2; j_call: TRBJ1-1; clone_size: -; cdr3_aa: CASSQEGSARAFF; cdr3_nt: TGTGCCAGCAGCCAAGAAGGGTCTGCGCGAGCTTTCTTT
d_call: -; v_call: TRBV12-3/TRBV12-4; j_call: TRBJ1-2; clone_size: -; cdr3_aa: CASSLTVLANYGYTF; cdr3_nt: TGTGCCAGCAGTTTGACAGTCCTAGCTAACTATGGCTACACCTTC
d_call: -; v_call: TRBV5-1; j_call: TRBJ2-2; clone_size: many; cdr3_aa: CASSLRRGTAKTGELFF; cdr3_nt: TGCGCCAGCAGCCTCCGGAGGGGGACAGCGAAGACCGGGGAGCTGTTTTTT
d_call: -; v_call: TRBV2; j_call: TRBJ1-1; clone_size: few; cdr3_aa: CATEGFSEAFF; cdr3_nt: TGTGCCACCGAGGGGTTCTCTGAAGCTTTCTTT
d_call: -; v_call: TRBV6-5; j_call: TRBJ1-2; clone_size: many; cdr3_aa: CASSYVGSNYGYTF; cdr3_nt: TGTGCCAGCAGTTACGTAGGCAGCAACTATGGCTACACCTTC
d_call: TRBD1; v_call: TRBV28; j_call: TRBJ2-5; clone_size: many; cdr3_aa: CASSRTGVLQETQYF; cdr3_nt: TGTGCCAGCAGTCGGACAGGGGTCTTACAAGAGACCCAGTACTTC
d_call: -; v_call: TRBV6-1; j_call: TRBJ1-6; clone_size: few; cdr3_aa: CASIDRSSYNSPLHF; cdr3_nt: TGTGCCAGCATTGATAGGAGCTCCTATAATTCACCCCTCCACTTT
d_call: -; v_call: TRBV30; j_call: TRBJ1-1; clone_size: few; cdr3_aa: CAWSVMGANTEAFF; cdr3_nt: TGTGCCTGGAGTGTAATGGGGGCGAACACTGAAGCTTTCTTT
d_call: -; v_call: TRBV4-1; j_call: TRBJ1-1; clone_size: many; cdr3_aa: CASSRLPGGGTEAFF; cdr3_nt: TGCGCCAGCAGCCGGCTGCCCGGGGGAGGCACTGAAGCTTTCTTT
d_call: TRBD1; v_call: TRBV6-2/TRBV6-3; j_call: TRBJ2-7; clone_size: few; cdr3_aa: CASAQGASPWEQYF; cdr3_nt: TGTGCCAGTGCCCAGGGGGCCAGTCCGTGGGAGCAGTACTTC
d_call: -; v_call: TRBV20-1; j_call: TRBJ1-2; clone_size: many; cdr3_aa: CSASVLGQEDGYTF; cdr3_nt: TGCAGTGCTAGTGTTCTAGGGCAGGAAGATGGCTACACCTTC
d_call: -; v_call: TRBV5-1; j_call: TRBJ1-3; clone_size: many; cdr3_aa: CASSKMLVSGNTIYF; cdr3_nt: TGCGCCAGCAGCAAAATGTTGGTCTCTGGAAACACCATATATTTT
d_call: -; v_call: TRBV6-1; j_call: TRBJ2-5; clone_size: -; cdr3_aa: CASRGMRETQYF; cdr3_nt: TGTGCCAGCAGGGGGATGCGGGAGACCCAGTACTTC
d_call: -; v_call: TRBV3-1; j_call: TRBJ1-1; clone_size: -; cdr3_aa: CASSQGSATEAFF; cdr3_nt: TGTGCCAGCAGCCAAGGCTCAGCTACTGAAGCTTTCTTT
d_call: -; v_call: TRBV11-3; j_call: TRBJ2-5; clone_size: few; cdr3_aa: CASSPSLETQYF; cdr3_nt: TGTGCCAGCAGCCCCTCCCTGGAGACCCAGTACTTC